A selection of T cell receptor beta chains follows, all from one sample in a study of T cell repertoires in cytomegalovirus infection. Their target antigens are unknown. TCRdb redid the calling of the reads with MiXCR, one entry per CDR3 protein. The sample holds around 540,000 distinct CDR3 sequences; more than 30% are singletons and the top ten take roughly 15%. The sequencing used cultured PBMCs, collected from culture after CMV antigen stimulation. The receptors originated from a human donor in good health (CMV status not recorded). Some clones in this sample may be carry-over from other donors' samples. Both conserved end residues are part of each CDR3. The order of the fields is clone size, D gene, J gene, V gene, CDR3 DNA, CDR3 protein. The D gene is left open where the match is weak. Size is stated for part of the rows, as once, few or many counts, or as a class when the clone is expanded.

>.|.|TRBJ1-1|TRBV11-2
TGTGCCAGCAGCTTAGATCGGTTACAGGGCACTGAAGCTTTCTTT
CASSLDRLQGTEAFF
>few|TRBD2|TRBJ2-1|TRBV7-3
TGTGCCAGCAGCCAAACACTAGCGGGAAAGTACAATGAGCAGTTCTTC
CASSQTLAGKYNEQFF
>few|.|TRBJ1-1|TRBV12-3/TRBV12-4
TGTGCCAGCAGTTTAAACAGTCGGAACACTGAAGCTTTCTTT
CASSLNSRNTEAFF
>.|TRBD1|TRBJ1-3|TRBV6-6
TGTGCCAGCAGTCCGGACAGGGGTTATGGAAACACCATATATTTT
CASSPDRGYGNTIYF
>many|.|TRBJ2-1|TRBV7-2
TGTGCCAGCAGCTTAGTCTCGAGCTCCTACAATGAGCAGTTCTTC
CASSLVSSSYNEQFF
>few|TRBD1|TRBJ2-1|TRBV28
TGTGCCAGCAGTTTGCCCGGGACAGGGGGCCATGAGCAGTTCTTC
CASSLPGTGGHEQFF
>.|TRBD1|TRBJ1-4|TRBV7-2
TGTGCCAGCAGCTTTGGGGCTTCGACAGGGACGGAAGAAAAACTGTTTTTT
CASSFGASTGTEEKLFF
>.|.|TRBJ2-3|TRBV7-2
TGTGCCAGCAGCTCCCCGGTGGGGACTCCCCCCCGTACGCAGTATTTT
CASSSPVGTPPRTQYF
>.|.|TRBJ2-3|TRBV7-4
TGTGCCAGCAGCCTTACTAGCAGGAGCACAGATACGCAGTATTTT
CASSLTSRSTDTQYF
>.|.|TRBJ1-4|TRBV15
TGTGCCACCAGCAGAGATCTGTCAGGGTTGGAAAAACTGTTTTTT
CATSRDLSGLEKLFF
>few|.|TRBJ1-1|TRBV6-1
TGTGCCAGCAGTGCCGGGACGGCGAACACTGAAGCTTTCTTT
CASSAGTANTEAFF
>few|.|TRBJ2-7|TRBV27
TGTGCCAGCAGCTCTCAGAGGTACGAGCAGTACTTC
CASSSQRYEQYF
>.|.|TRBJ1-4|TRBV19
TGTGCCAGTAGTATTAGAGGGGCGCCTGAAAAACTGTTTTTT
CASSIRGAPEKLFF
>.|.|TRBJ2-7|TRBV6-8
TGTGCCAGCAGTTCCCCCCGGGCCCCTACGGGGTACGAGCAGTACTTC
CASSSPRAPTGYEQYF
>few|TRBD2|TRBJ2-7|TRBV7-2
TGTGCCAGCAGCTTAGAGATTGGGAGGGGAACCGAGCAGTACTTC
CASSLEIGRGTEQYF
>once|TRBD1|TRBJ2-2|TRBV11-3
TGTGCCAGCAGCCCCGGGACAGGGGGCCACGGGGAGCTGTTTTTT
CASSPGTGGHGELFF
>.|.|TRBJ2-5|TRBV11-3
TGTGCCAGCAAGGGTAGCGGCCAAGAGACCCAGTACTTC
CASKGSGQETQYF
>few|.|TRBJ2-1|TRBV7-8
TGTGCCAGCAGCTTACAGATGTGGATCCAGTTCTTC
CASSLQMWIQFF
>few|TRBD2|TRBJ2-4|TRBV15
TGTGCCACCAGCAGGGGACTAGCGGGAGTTGGCAAAAACATTCAGTACTTC
CATSRGLAGVGKNIQYF
>.|.|TRBJ2-7|TRBV7-9
TGTGCCAGCAGCTTAGGGGACTTTCACCACGAGCAGTACTTC
CASSLGDFHHEQYF
>.|.|TRBJ2-1|TRBV20-1
TGCAGTGCTATACCACCGGGGCCTACATATGAGCAGTTCTTC
CSAIPPGPTYEQFF
>few|TRBD2|TRBJ2-5|TRBV7-2
TGTGCCAGCAGCTGGGGGGGACCGACTTGGGAGACCCAGTACTTC
CASSWGGPTWETQYF
>.|TRBD2|TRBJ2-2|TRBV7-2
TGTGCCAGCGGGACTAGCGGGAGATCCGGGGAGCTGTTTTTT
CASGTSGRSGELFF
>few|.|TRBJ1-6|TRBV5-4
TGTGCCAGCAGCTTTTCGGCCCTAGGAAATTCACCCCTCCACTTT
CASSFSALGNSPLHF
>.|TRBD1|TRBJ2-3|TRBV10-3
TGTGCCATCAGTGAGAGTCAAACAGGGGGCGGCACAGATACGCAGTATTTT
CAISESQTGGGTDTQYF
>few|.|TRBJ1-5|TRBV12-3/TRBV12-4
TGTGCCAGCAGCCCAGTGAGCATTAATCAGCCCCAGCATTTT
CASSPVSINQPQHF
>.|TRBD1|TRBJ1-2|TRBV30
TGTGCCTGGAGACAGGACAGGACCTATGGCTACACCTTC
CAWRQDRTYGYTF
>.|.|TRBJ2-5|TRBV20-1
TGCAGTGCTAGAGGCCACCCGGCGTTTCAAGAGACCCAGTACTTC
CSARGHPAFQETQYF
>.|TRBD1|TRBJ2-3|TRBV19
TGTGCCAGTAGTACGGACAGGTTCACAGATACGCAGTATTTT
CASSTDRFTDTQYF
>.|TRBD1|TRBJ2-1|TRBV7-4
TGTGCCAGCAGCTTAGTGACAGGGGGCGATCGGGCTGAGCAGTTCTTC
CASSLVTGGDRAEQFF
>.|TRBD1|TRBJ2-1|TRBV27
TGTGCCAGCAGTTTAAGGGTTCCCAGGGGGCGAGGCGGGGCAAGCTCCTACAATGAGCAGTTCTTC
CASSLRVPRGRGGASSYNEQFF
>.|.|TRBJ2-2|TRBV28
TGTGCCAGCAGTTTTCCCCTGGGGGAGCTGTTTTTT
CASSFPLGELFF
>.|.|TRBJ2-7|TRBV6-5
TGTGCCAGCAGTTACTCGATGGGTTCGTACGAGCAGTACTTC
CASSYSMGSYEQYF
>.|.|TRBJ1-2|TRBV6-1
TGTGCCAGCCAACCGGGACGGAACTATGGCTACACCTTC
CASQPGRNYGYTF
>.|.|TRBJ2-7|TRBV10-3
TGTGCCATCAGTGAGTCTAGCTACGAGCAGTACTTC
CAISESSYEQYF
>few|TRBD1|TRBJ2-7|TRBV10-3
TGTGCCATCAAGGCCACCCCGGGACAGGGACCCTACGAGCAGTACTTC
CAIKATPGQGPYEQYF
>few|TRBD2|TRBJ2-5|TRBV2
TGTGCCAGCAGTGATTCGCTTCCCGGGAGGCCCCAAGAGACCCAGTACTTC
CASSDSLPGRPQETQYF
>.|.|TRBJ1-2|TRBV19
TGTGCCAGTAGTACCCAACGCGCCTTCGCCGGGCCCAGGGGTGGCTACACCTTC
CASSTQRAFAGPRGGYTF
>many|.|TRBJ2-2|TRBV7-2
TGTGCCAGCAGCTCTGGGACTTCCAACACCGGGGAGCTGTTTTTT
CASSSGTSNTGELFF
>.|.|TRBJ1-1|TRBV4-1
TGCGCCAGCAGCCAAGAACTTGTGAACACTGAAGCTTTCTTT
CASSQELVNTEAFF